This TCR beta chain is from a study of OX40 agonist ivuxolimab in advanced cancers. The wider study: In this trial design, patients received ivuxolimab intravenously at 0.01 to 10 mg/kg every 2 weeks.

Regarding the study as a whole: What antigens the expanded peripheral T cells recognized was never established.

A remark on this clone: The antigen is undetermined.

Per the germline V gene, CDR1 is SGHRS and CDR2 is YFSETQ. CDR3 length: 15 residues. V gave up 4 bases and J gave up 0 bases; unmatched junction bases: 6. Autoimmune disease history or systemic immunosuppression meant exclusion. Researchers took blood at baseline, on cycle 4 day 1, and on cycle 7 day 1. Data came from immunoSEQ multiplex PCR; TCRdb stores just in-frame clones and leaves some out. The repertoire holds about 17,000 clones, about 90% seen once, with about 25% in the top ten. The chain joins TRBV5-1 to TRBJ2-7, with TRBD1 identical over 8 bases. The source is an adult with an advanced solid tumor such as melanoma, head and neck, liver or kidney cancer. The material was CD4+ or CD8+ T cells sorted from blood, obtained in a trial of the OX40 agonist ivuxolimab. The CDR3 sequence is CASSPRQGSSYEQYF. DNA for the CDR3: TGCGCCAGCAGCCCTAGACAGGGGAGCTCCTACGAGCAGTACTTC.